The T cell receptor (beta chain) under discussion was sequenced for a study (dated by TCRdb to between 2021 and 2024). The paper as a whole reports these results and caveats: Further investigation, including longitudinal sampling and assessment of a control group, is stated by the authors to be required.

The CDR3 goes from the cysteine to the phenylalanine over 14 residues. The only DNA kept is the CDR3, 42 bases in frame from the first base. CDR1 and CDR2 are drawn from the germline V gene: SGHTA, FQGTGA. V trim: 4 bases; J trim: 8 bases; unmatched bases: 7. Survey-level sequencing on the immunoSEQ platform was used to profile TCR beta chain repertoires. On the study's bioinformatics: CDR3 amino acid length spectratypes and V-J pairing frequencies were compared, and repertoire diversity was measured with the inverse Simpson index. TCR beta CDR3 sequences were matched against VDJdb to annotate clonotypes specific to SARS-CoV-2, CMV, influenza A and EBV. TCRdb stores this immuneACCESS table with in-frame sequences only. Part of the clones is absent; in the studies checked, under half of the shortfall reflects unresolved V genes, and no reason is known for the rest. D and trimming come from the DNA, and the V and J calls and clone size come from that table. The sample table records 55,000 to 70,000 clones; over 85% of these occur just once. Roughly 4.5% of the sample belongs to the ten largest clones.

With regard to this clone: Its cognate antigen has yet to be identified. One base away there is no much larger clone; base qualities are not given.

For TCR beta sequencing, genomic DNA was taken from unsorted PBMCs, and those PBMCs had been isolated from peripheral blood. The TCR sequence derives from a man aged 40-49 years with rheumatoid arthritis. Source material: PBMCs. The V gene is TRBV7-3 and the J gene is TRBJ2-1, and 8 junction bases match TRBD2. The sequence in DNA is TGTGCCAGCAGCTACGGGACTAGTGGCCATGAGCAGTTCTTC. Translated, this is CASSYGTSGHEQFF. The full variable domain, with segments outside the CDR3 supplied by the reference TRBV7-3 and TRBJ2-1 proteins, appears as GAGVSQTPSNKVTEKGKYVELRCDPISGHTALYWYRQSLGQGPEFLIYFQGTGAADDSGLPNDRFFAVRPEGSVSTLKIQRTERGDSAVYLCASSYGTSGHEQFFGPGTRLTVL.